This T cell receptor beta chain was identified in a study of blood T cell repertoires in COVID-19. There are many counts of this clone. Sequencing used immunoSEQ multiplex PCR; TCRdb keeps in-frame clones, though not all of them. This table holds some 670,000 clones, 85% to 90% found once. The CDR3 runs to 14 residues. Germline loops: CDR1 LNHDA, CDR2 SQIVND (reference sequence). Trimming left V 4 bases short and J 4 bases short, with 13 bases between. The sequencing input was peripheral blood. The sequence came from a woman in her late teens or twenties with acute or convalescent COVID-19. The chain joins TRBV19 to TRBJ1-1; D call uncertain. The CDR3 DNA reads as TGTGCCAGTAGTACCCTGGTGGGAGGCACTGAAGCTTTCTTT. This translates into CASSTLVGGTEAFF.